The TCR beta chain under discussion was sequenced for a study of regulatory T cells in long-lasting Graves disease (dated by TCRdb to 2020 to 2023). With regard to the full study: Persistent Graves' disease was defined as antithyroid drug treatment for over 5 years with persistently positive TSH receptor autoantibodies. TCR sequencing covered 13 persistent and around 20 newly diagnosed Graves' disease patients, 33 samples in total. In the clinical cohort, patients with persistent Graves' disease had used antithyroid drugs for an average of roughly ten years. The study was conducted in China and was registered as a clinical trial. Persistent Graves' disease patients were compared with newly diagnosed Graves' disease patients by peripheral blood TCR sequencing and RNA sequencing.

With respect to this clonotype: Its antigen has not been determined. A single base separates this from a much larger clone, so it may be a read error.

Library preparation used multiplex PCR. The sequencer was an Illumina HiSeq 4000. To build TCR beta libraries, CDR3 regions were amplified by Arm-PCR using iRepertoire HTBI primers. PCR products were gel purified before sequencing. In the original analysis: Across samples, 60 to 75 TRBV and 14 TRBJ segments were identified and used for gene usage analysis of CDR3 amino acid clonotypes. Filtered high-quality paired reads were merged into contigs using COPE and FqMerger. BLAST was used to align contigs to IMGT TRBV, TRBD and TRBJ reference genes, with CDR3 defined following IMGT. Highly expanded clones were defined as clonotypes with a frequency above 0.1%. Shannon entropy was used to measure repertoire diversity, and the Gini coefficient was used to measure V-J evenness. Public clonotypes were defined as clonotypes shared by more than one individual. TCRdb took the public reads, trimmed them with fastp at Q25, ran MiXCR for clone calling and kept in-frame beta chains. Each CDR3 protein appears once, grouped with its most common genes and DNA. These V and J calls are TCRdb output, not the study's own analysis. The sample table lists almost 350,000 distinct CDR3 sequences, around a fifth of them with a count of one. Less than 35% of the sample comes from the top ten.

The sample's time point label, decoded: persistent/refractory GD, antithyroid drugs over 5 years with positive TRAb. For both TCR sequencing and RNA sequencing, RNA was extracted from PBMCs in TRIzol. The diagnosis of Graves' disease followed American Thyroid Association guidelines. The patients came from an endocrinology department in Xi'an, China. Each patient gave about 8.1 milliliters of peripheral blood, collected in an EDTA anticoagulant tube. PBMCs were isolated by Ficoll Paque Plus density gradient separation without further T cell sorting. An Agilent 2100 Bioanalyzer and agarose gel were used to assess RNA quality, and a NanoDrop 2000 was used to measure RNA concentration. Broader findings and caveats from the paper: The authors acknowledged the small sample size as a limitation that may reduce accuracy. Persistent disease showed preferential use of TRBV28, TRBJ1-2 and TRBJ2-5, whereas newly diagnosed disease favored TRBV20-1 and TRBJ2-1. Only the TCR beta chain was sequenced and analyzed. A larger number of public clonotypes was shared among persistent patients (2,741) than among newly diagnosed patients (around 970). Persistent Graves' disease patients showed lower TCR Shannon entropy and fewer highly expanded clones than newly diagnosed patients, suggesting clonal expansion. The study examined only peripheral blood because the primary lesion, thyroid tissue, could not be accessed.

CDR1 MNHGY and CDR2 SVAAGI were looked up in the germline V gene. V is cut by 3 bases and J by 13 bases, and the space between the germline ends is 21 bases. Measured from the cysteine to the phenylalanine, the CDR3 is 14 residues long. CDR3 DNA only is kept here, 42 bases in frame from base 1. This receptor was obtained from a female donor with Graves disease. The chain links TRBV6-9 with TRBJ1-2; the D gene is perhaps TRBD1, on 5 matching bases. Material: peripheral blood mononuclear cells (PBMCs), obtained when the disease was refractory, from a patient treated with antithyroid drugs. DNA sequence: TGTGCCAGCAGTTACGCCTCAGGGTCCGGTCGCTGCACCTTC. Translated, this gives CASSYASGSGRCTF.